This T cell receptor beta chain stems from a study of T-cell memory formation after mild COVID-19. The CDR3 is made up of 15 amino acids. J was trimmed by 0 bases and V by 1 base; bases with no gene match: 3. Germline loops: CDR1 PRHDT, CDR2 FYEKMQ (reference sequence). Regarding the study as a whole: Memory cells collected pre-infection included some clones that later responded, suggesting cross-reactive memory joined. Confirmation of SARS-CoV-2 specificity was lacking for second-wave clones peaking day 37.

5'RACE primed at constant segments yielded TCR alpha and TCR beta cDNA libraries bearing sample barcodes and UMIs. A single record per CDR3 protein comes from TCRdb applying MiXCR to the 5' RACE reads. The data show 120,000 or so distinct CDR3 sequences, with about a sixth seen just once and approximately 15% held by the top ten. In its sample, this clonotype was seen a few times. Its antigen is currently unknown. The V and J genes are TRBV13 and TRBJ2-7, with 7 nucleotides matching TRBD2. This TCR derives from an adult woman who had mild COVID-19 (a few samples of this study predate the infection). Cell type and time point are not known. The specimen sequenced was PBMCs or a T cell subset sorted from them (not recorded which). The CDR3 DNA is TGTGCCAGCAGCTTAGAACGGGAGGCCTCCTACGAGCAGTACTTC. Amino acids: CASSLEREASYEQYF.